This passage covers 21 T cell receptor beta chains from one sample sequenced in a study of technical replicates of blood from several donors. Sequencing used immunoSEQ multiplex PCR; TCRdb keeps in-frame clones, though not all of them. The table records about 72,000 clones, approximately 92% of them present only once. The sequenced material came from T cells isolated from PBMCs. Receptors originate from a human donor in good health.

The rearrangement uses TRBV5-4 and TRBJ1-2; D call uncertain. The CDR3 spans 14 residues. Germline values: CDR1 SGHNT, CDR2 YYREEE (reference sequence). V dropped 3 bases and J dropped 5 bases, with 14 bases sitting between them. The CDR3 region is CASSSSSSRYGYTF. The CDR3 nucleotides are TGTGCCAGCAGCTCCAGCTCTAGCCGGTATGGCTACACCTTC.

The chain is built from TRBV18 and TRBJ1-5; weak D call: TRBD1 (5 bases). The CDR3 runs to 16 residues. CDR1 and CDR2 from the germline V gene are KGHSH and LQKENI. Trimming took 0 bases from V and 1 from J, leaving 10 bases between them. CDR3: CASSPPEGKSNQPQHF. In DNA form, the CDR3 reads TGTGCCAGCTCACCACCGGAGGGGAAGAGCAATCAGCCCCAGCATTTT.

This rearrangement joins TRBV6-4 to TRBJ2-1; no definite D call. The V gene's germline CDR1 is MRHNA and CDR2 SNTAGT. Deletions cut 3 bases from V and 0 bases from J, with 9 bases between. This CDR3 spans 15 amino acids. DNA for the CDR3: TGTGCCAGCAGTGATACGTGGAGCTCCTACAATGAGCAGTTCTTC. Its protein product is CASSDTWSSYNEQFF.

The chain uses TRBV6-5 and TRBJ1-5; D is unclear. V was trimmed by 0 bases and J by 0 bases, leaving 6 bases between them. CDR3 length equals 15 residues. Germline CDR1 is MNHEY and CDR2 is SVGAGI. Written as DNA, the CDR3 is TGTGCCAGCAGTTACTCGAGGGATAGCAATCAGCCCCAGCATTTT. This gives the protein CASSYSRDSNQPQHF.

This chain joins TRBV7-2 and TRBJ2-6; weak D call: TRBD2 (5 bases). V lost 3 bases, J lost 4 bases, and 19 bases lay in between. The CDR3 length is 18 residues. Germline V gene sequence: CDR1 SGHTA, CDR2 FQGNSA. The CDR3 protein is CASSFGPRVRVGANVLTF. CDR3 bases: TGTGCCAGCAGCTTCGGGCCCCGTGTGAGGGTCGGGGCCAACGTCCTGACTTTC.

The chain is built from TRBV19 and TRBJ1-1, with no clear D. This CDR3 comprises 14 residues. V was clipped by 1 base and J by 5 bases, with 11 bases between them. Germline CDR1 LNHDA, CDR2 SQIVND (reference sequence). The DNA for the CDR3 is TGTGCCAGTAGTATAGGAGGAGGTCTAACTGAAGCTTTCTTT. It specifies CASSIGGGLTEAFF. Together with reference TRBV19 and TRBJ1-1, the CDR3 gives the full variable domain: DGGITQSPKYLFRKEGQNVTLSCEQNLNHDAMYWYRQDPGQGLRLIYYSQIVNDFQKGDIAEGYSVSREKKESFPLTVTSAQKNPTAFYLCASSIGGGLTEAFFGQGTRLTVV.

The chain has TRBV29-1 and TRBJ2-3; 8 bases fit TRBD2. This CDR3 has 13 residues. CDR1 and CDR2 (germline): SQVTM, ANQGSEA. Germline trimming cut 5 bases from V and 3 bases from J; bases unmatched to any gene: 4. In DNA form, the CDR3 reads TGCAGCGTTACAGAGCGGGAGACAGATACGCAGTATTTT. This translates into CSVTERETDTQYF.

The chain links TRBV5-3 to TRBJ1-5, with D possibly being TRBD1 (6 bases). TRBV5-3 is an ORF; its function is uncertain. Trimming left V 3 bases short and J 3 bases short, with 16 bases between. The CDR3 contains 16 residues. The chain's CDR3 is CARSWILQGDNQPQHF. As DNA, the CDR3 is TGTGCCAGAAGCTGGATCCTACAGGGTGACAATCAGCCCCAGCATTTT.

The genes are TRBV4-2 and TRBJ2-1; 9 bases map to TRBD2. The length of the CDR3 is 15 residues. Germline CDR1 and CDR2: LGHNA and YNFKEQ. V lost 3 bases and J lost 7; bases outside the gene matches: 7. This chain's CDR3 is CASSQAGGAENEQFF. CDR3 nucleotides: TGTGCCAGCAGCCAGGCGGGAGGGGCCGAGAATGAGCAGTTCTTC.

The J gene is TRBJ2-5, the V gene TRBV4-1; D is undetermined. The CDR3 is made up of 15 amino acids. Trimming shortened V by 1 base and J by 5 bases, and 14 bases separated the two germline ends. Germline CDR1 and CDR2: MGHRA and YSYEKL. CDR3: CASSQANAAVETQYF. The CDR3 DNA follows: TGCGCCAGCAGCCAAGCCAATGCGGCGGTCGAGACCCAGTACTTC.

This chain connects TRBV28 to TRBJ1-2; 10 nucleotides line up with TRBD1. This CDR3 is built from 15 residues. V dropped 8 bases and J dropped 6; count of bases not matched to a gene: 12. Germline CDR1 MDHEN, CDR2 SYDVKM. The CDR3, as DNA: TGTGCCAGCCATCAGGGACAGGGGTTTTTTCATGGCTACACCTTC. Its protein product is CASHQGQGFFHGYTF.

V gene TRBV6-6 combines with J gene TRBJ2-3, with 7 bases aligning to TRBD2. The CDR3 extends over 15 amino acids. Trimming at V came to 5 bases and at J to 1 base, leaving 6 bases not matched to a gene. From germline, CDR1 is MNHNY and CDR2 SVGAGI (reference sequence). The DNA of the CDR3 is TGTGCCAGCAGTCGATCGGGAGGAGGCACAGATACGCAGTATTTT. This translates into CASSRSGGGTDTQYF.

The J gene is TRBJ1-3, the V gene TRBV29-1; D unclear. Germline V gene lookup returns CDR1 SQVTM and CDR2 ANQGSEA. This CDR3 contains 12 residues. Trimming left V 1 base short and J 3 bases short, with 4 bases between. The DNA for the CDR3 is TGCAGCGTTGAAGCGGGTGGAAACACCATATATTTT. Amino acids: CSVEAGGNTIYF.

The chain links TRBV14 to TRBJ1-2; TRBD1 might be the D (5 bases). The ends were cut back, 0 bases at V and 5 bases at J, with 10 bases in the middle. CDR3 length: 14 residues. Germline CDR1 SGHDN, CDR2 FVKESK. CDR3 loop: CASSQDSGGYGYTF. The CDR3 nucleotides are TGTGCCAGCAGCCAAGATAGCGGGGGTTATGGCTACACCTTC.

This chain joins TRBV5-4 and TRBJ2-3, with 7 bases lining up with TRBD1. Trimming at V came to 3 bases and at J to 3 bases, leaving 7 bases not matched to a gene. The germline CDR1 and CDR2 sequences are SGHNT and YYREEE (reference sequence). The CDR3 is made up of 15 amino acids. The CDR3 reads CASSSPGTVTDTQYF. In DNA, the CDR3 is TGTGCCAGCAGCTCTCCCGGGACAGTTACAGATACGCAGTATTTT.

V is TRBV9 and J is TRBJ2-6, with 7 bases lining up with TRBD1. From germline, CDR1 is SGDLS and CDR2 YYNGEE. V shed 3 bases, J shed 0 bases, and the junction held 9 bases outside the gene matches. The CDR3 totals 18 residues. The CDR3 DNA follows: TGTGCCAGCAGCGAGCCGGGACAGAAGAACTCTGGGGCCAACGTCCTGACTTTC. It specifies CASSEPGQKNSGANVLTF. Full variable domain (missing parts from reference TRBV9 and TRBJ2-6): DSGVTQTPKHLITATGQRVTLRCSPRSGDLSVYWYQQSLDQGLQFLIQYYNGEERAKGNILERFSAQQFPDLHSELNLSSLELGDSALYFCASSEPGQKNSGANVLTFGAGSRLTVL.

The chain links TRBV19 to TRBJ2-7, with D perhaps TRBD2 (5 bases). Germline-derived CDR1 and CDR2 are LNHDA and SQIVND (reference sequence). The CDR3 extends over 13 amino acids. V lost 5 bases, J lost 4 bases, and 12 bases lay in between. Here the CDR3 DNA reads TGTGCCAGTAGTTTACCGCGGGTGTACGAGCAGTACTTC. Its protein product is CASSLPRVYEQYF.

This clone was observed at least ten times. Here the CDR3 reads CASSLDPGPEAFF. The CDR3 bases are TGTGCCAGCAGTCTGGACCCAGGGCCTGAAGCTTTCTTT. This chain connects TRBV5-8 to TRBJ1-1, with D maybe TRBD1 (5 bases). Germline V gives CDR1 SGHTS, CDR2 YDEGEE. V lost 5 bases and J 6 bases, leaving 14 bases between the germline ends. This CDR3 is built from 13 residues. The full variable domain, completed using reference TRBV5-8 and TRBJ1-1, is EAGVTQSPTHLIKTRGQQATLRCSPISGHTSVYWYQQALGLGLQFLLWYDEGEERNRGNFPPRFSGRQFPNYSSELNVNALELEDSALYLCASSLDPGPEAFFGQGTRLTVV.

This chain connects TRBV5-1 to TRBJ1-1; 8 bases are a match to TRBD1. Germline V CDR1 and CDR2: SGHRS, YFSETQ. This CDR3 is built from 14 residues. V trimming: 3 bases; J trimming: 3 bases; junction bases outside the gene matches: 4. Here the CDR3 DNA reads TGCGCCAGCAGCTCACAGGGGGGTTACACTGAAGCTTTCTTT. Its protein is CASSSQGGYTEAFF.

The chain carries TRBV7-3 and TRBJ2-1; 7 nucleotides line up with TRBD2. The CDR3 loop spans 16 amino acids. CDR1 and CDR2 from the germline V gene are SGHTA and FQGTGA. With V trimmed by 1 base and J by 1 base, 4 bases remained unmatched. The CDR3 DNA follows: TGTGCCAGCAGCTTAATTGCGGGGGTGTCCTACAATGAGCAGTTCTTC. Its protein is CASSLIAGVSYNEQFF.

The CDR3 DNA reads TGTGCCACCAGCCGGCGGGAGGGCTCCGGGGAGCTGTTTTTT. This encodes CATSRREGSGELFF. The chain couples TRBV15 to TRBJ2-2; 9 bases are shared with TRBD2. The CDR3 runs 14 residues. CDR1 LNHNV and CDR2 YYDKDF come from the germline V gene (reference sequence). Unmatched junction bases numbered 4, after V lost 5 bases and J lost 6 bases.